The 19 T cell receptor beta chains given below trace back to one sample, sequenced in a study of stem cell transplantation in POMP-related autoinflammatory disease. Using immunoSEQ multiplex PCR, the repertoire was profiled, and TCRdb retains in-frame clones only, with some absent. The sample holds over 30,000 clones, about 91% seen once. Material: CD4+ T cells from PBMCs, obtained before stem cell transplantation. Receptors originate from a human donor with POMP-related autoinflammation and immune dysregulation (PRAID).

This clone was recorded only once. The rearrangement uses TRBV2 and TRBJ2-1; D is tentatively TRBD1 or TRBD2 (5 bases each). V lost 6 bases, J lost 3 bases, and 15 bases lay in between. This CDR3 has 15 residues. Germline V gene sequence: CDR1 SNHLY, CDR2 FYNNEI. The CDR3 DNA reads TGTGCCAGCAGCGCCCTCTTGAGGGGCTACAATGAGCAGTTCTTC. The encoded protein is CASSALLRGYNEQFF.

V is TRBV14 and J is TRBJ2-7, with TRBD1 matching 8 bases. The CDR3 runs 17 residues. Germline V gene sequence: CDR1 SGHDN, CDR2 FVKESK. With 2 bases clipped from V and 7 bases from J, the junction kept 16 bases outside the gene matches. The CDR3 here is CASSQTGQGPVLFEQYF. The CDR3 DNA is TGTGCCAGCAGCCAAACCGGACAGGGCCCTGTGCTATTTGAGCAGTACTTC.

This sequence joins TRBV6-5 and TRBJ2-5; unclear D gene. This CDR3 is 15 amino acids long. Germline loops: CDR1 MNHEY, CDR2 SVGAGI. V lost 2 bases and J 3 bases, leaving 13 bases between the germline ends. CDR3 coding DNA: TGTGCCAGCAGTTACGAGTTTAGTATGAAAGAGACCCAGTACTTC. Residues: CASSYEFSMKETQYF.

The rearrangement links TRBV7-9 to TRBJ2-5; possibly TRBD2 for D (5 bases). V was trimmed by 4 bases and J by 5 bases, leaving 11 bases between them. Germline CDR1 SEHNR, CDR2 FQNEAQ (reference sequence). This CDR3 region has 13 residues. The CDR3 DNA reads as TGTGCCAGCAGCTACCCGACGGGGGAGACCCAGTACTTC. As protein: CASSYPTGETQYF.

CDR3 amino acids: CASKGDRRAYEQYF. In DNA, the CDR3 is TGTGCCAGCAAGGGGGACCGAAGGGCCTACGAGCAGTACTTC. The rearrangement joins TRBV6-5 to TRBJ2-7, with D tentatively TRBD1 (6 bases). The CDR3 sequence is 14 residues long. CDR1 and CDR2 from the germline V gene are MNHEY and SVGAGI. V dropped 7 bases and J dropped 2 bases, with 15 bases sitting between them.

The chain has TRBV7-3 and TRBJ2-1; D is ambiguous. The V and J ends lost 2 bases and 0 bases respectively, with 8 bases between them. CDR1 and CDR2 from the germline V gene are SGHTA and FQGTGA. The CDR3 runs 15 residues. CDR3 sequence reads: CASSLSRTSYNEQFF. The CDR3 DNA reads as TGTGCCAGCAGCTTATCCAGGACCTCCTACAATGAGCAGTTCTTC.

The rearrangement uses TRBV9 and TRBJ1-4, with 11 bases lining up with TRBD1. The germline V gene has CDR1 SGDLS and CDR2 YYNGEE. V lost 6 bases to trimming and J lost 4 bases; unmatched junction nucleotides: 5. The CDR3 is 15 amino acids. The CDR3 here is CASTSGTGGNEKLFF. CDR3 in DNA: TGTGCCAGCACCTCGGGGACAGGGGGTAATGAAAAACTGTTTTTT.

The V gene is TRBV7-9, the J gene TRBJ1-5, with TRBD1 matching over 9 bases. This CDR3 is 15 amino acids long. Germline V gene sequence: CDR1 SEHNR, CDR2 FQNEAQ (reference sequence). Trimming cost V 4 bases and J 4 bases; bases outside gene matches: 5. The CDR3 region is CASSSGTGTNQPQHF. The CDR3 region has the DNA TGTGCCAGCAGCTCCGGGACAGGGACAAATCAGCCCCAGCATTTT.

A note on this clone: One junction end does not reproduce the germline sequence, and a read error may be involved. Additional DNA sequences in this sample encode the identical CDR3. V usage is TRBV29-1 and J usage is TRBJ2-6, with 7 bases that match TRBD1. Germline assignment: CDR1 SQVTM and CDR2 ANQGSEA. There are 16 residues in the CDR3. CDR3 nucleotide sequence: TGCAGCGTTGTGGGACAGTTACTCTCTGGGGCCAATGTCCTGACTTTC. Its translation is CSVVGQLLSGANVLTF.

This clone was observed a handful of times. The chain recombines TRBV19 with TRBJ1-6; the D gene is possibly TRBD1 (5 bases). V was shortened by 5 bases and J by 8 bases, with 10 bases between the two germline ends. The CDR3 extends over 13 amino acids. Germline CDR1 LNHDA, CDR2 SQIVND (reference sequence). The CDR3 loop is CASSGAQDSPLHF. DNA for the CDR3: TGTGCCAGTAGTGGGGCCCAGGATTCACCCCTCCACTTT.

As for this clone: An end of the junction does not agree with germline; a read error may underlie this. The rearrangement links TRBV6-5 to TRBJ2-7, with a weak D call TRBD2 (6 bases). In germline, CDR1 is MNHEY, CDR2 SVGAGI. There are 11 residues in the CDR3. CDR3 in amino acids: CASSSRLVFNF. Here the CDR3 DNA reads TGTGCCAGCAGTTCCAGACTAGTCTTTAACTTC.

V gene TRBV11-1 combines with J gene TRBJ1-3; D perhaps matches TRBD1 (6 bases). The ends were cut back, 5 bases at V and 2 bases at J, with 19 bases in the middle. Germline V gene lookup returns CDR1 SGHAT and CDR2 FQDESV (reference sequence). CDR3 length: 17 residues. CDR3 sequence: CASSLLTGPLTGNTIYF. CDR3 nucleotides: TGTGCCAGCAGCCTATTGACAGGACCTTTGACTGGAAACACCATATATTTT.

This clone occurred once. The genes are TRBV11-2 and TRBJ1-4; D remains unclear. Germline V lookup: CDR1 SGHAT, CDR2 FQNNGV. The germline V and J ends were trimmed by 5 bases and 6 bases, with 19 bases remaining between them. This CDR3 is 16 amino acids long. CDR3 residues: CASSPGPERLDEKLFF. CDR3 sequence (DNA): TGTGCCAGCAGCCCCGGTCCGGAGCGGTTGGATGAAAAACTGTTTTTT.

The chain recombines TRBV11-3 with TRBJ1-2; a possible D gene is TRBD1 (5 bases). V was trimmed by 2 bases and J by 3 bases, leaving 7 bases between them. The CDR3 extends over 13 amino acids. Per germline, CDR1 SGHNT and CDR2 YENEEA. CDR3 DNA: TGTGCCAGCAGCTTAAGGGACGACTATGGCTACACCTTC. This encodes CASSLRDDYGYTF.

This rearrangement joins TRBV4-2 to TRBJ2-3, with 8 bases identical to TRBD2. V shed 0 bases, J shed 3 bases, and the junction held 5 bases outside the gene matches. Per germline, CDR1 LGHNA and CDR2 YNFKEQ. The CDR3 sequence is 16 residues long. CDR3 in amino acids: CASSQDGLAGTDTQYF. CDR3 nucleotides: TGTGCCAGCAGCCAAGATGGACTAGCTGGGACAGATACGCAGTATTTT.

The chain uses TRBV6-1 and TRBJ1-2, with D hard to call. The V gene lost 4 bases and the J gene lost 6 bases, with 9 bases spanning the gap. Germline-derived CDR1 and CDR2 are MNHNS and SASEGT. The CDR3 is made up of 12 amino acids. The DNA of the CDR3 is TGTGCCAGCAGTGTTCGAACGGATGGCTACACCTTC. Residues: CASSVRTDGYTF.

The V gene is TRBV28, the J gene TRBJ1-3, with no clear D. Germline lookup yields CDR1 MDHEN and CDR2 SYDVKM. CDR3 length: 16 amino acids. V lost 4 bases and J lost 4, with 17 bases in between. The CDR3 reads CASSSPPEDTGNTIYF. The CDR3 bases are TGTGCCAGCAGTTCCCCGCCCGAGGATACCGGAAACACCATATATTTT.

This clone was seen only once. CDR3 loop: CASSLDRVNTGELFF. CDR3 in DNA: TGTGCCAGCAGCTTAGACAGGGTAAACACCGGGGAGCTGTTTTTT. The genes are TRBV7-9 and TRBJ2-2, with a possible D match to TRBD1 (6 bases). V gave up 1 base and J gave up 2 bases, with 8 bases separating them. The CDR3 totals 15 residues. The germline CDR1 and CDR2 sequences are SEHNR and FQNEAQ (reference sequence).

This CDR3 is CATGTESNQPQHF. The CDR3 DNA reads as TGTGCCACCGGGACAGAAAGCAATCAGCCCCAGCATTTT. V gene TRBV2 combines with J gene TRBJ1-5; 7 bases are shared with TRBD1. V dropped 10 bases and J dropped 1; count of bases not matched to a gene: 4. CDR3 length: 13 amino acids. Looked up from germline, CDR1 is SNHLY and CDR2 is FYNNEI.